The sequence of this T cell receptor beta chain was determined in a study of blood T cell repertoires in COVID-19. This study enrolled people aged roughly 18 to 90 from 24 US geographic areas. Allocation to cohorts depended on clinical history reported by the participants. The CDR3 has 13 residues. Per the germline V gene, CDR1 is SGHTS and CDR2 is YDEGEE. V was shortened by 6 bases and J by 6 bases, with 13 bases between the two germline ends. Authors' methods: Estimation of nucleated cell counts was performed using reference gene primer amplification. Some clones are missing from TCRdb's copy, which holds only in-frame ones; the method was immunoSEQ multiplex PCR. V, J and clone size were drawn from that table, and D and trimming were deduced from the DNA. The profile shows hundreds of thousands of clones, nearly 90% of them singletons.

This receptor was identified in a woman under 30 with acute COVID-19. The sequencing input was PBMCs or T cells enriched from blood (not recorded which). The rearrangement uses TRBV5-8 and TRBJ1-5, with a tentative D call TRBD1 (6 bases). CDR3 region: CASNPRGAQPQHF. CDR3 bases: TGTGCCAGCAACCCTCGGGGGGCTCAGCCCCAGCATTTT.